This entry features one T cell receptor (beta chain) sequence. What it binds is not known. The data belong to a study of OX40 agonist ivuxolimab in advanced cancers. Study in general: Hepatocellular carcinoma, melanoma, renal cell or head and neck cancer affected the dose-escalation patients. Those enrolled were 70% to 85% male, with a mean age of around 55 years and ages from about 20 to 90.

Generated by immunoSEQ multiplex PCR, the TCRdb table keeps only in-frame clones and is missing some. The sample consists of about 83,000 clones, less than 85% of them appearing once. Findings and caveats of the study: In CD8+ T cells, expanded clones were on average more numerous than in CD4+.

Germline CDR1 and CDR2: SGHTA and FQGNSA. The CDR3 contains 16 residues. Trimming cost V 5 bases and J 9 bases, with 23 bases left between them. This sequence joins TRBV7-2 and TRBJ2-1; D may be TRBD2 (5 bases). The material sequenced was CD4+ or CD8+ T cells sorted from blood, taken in a trial of the OX40 agonist ivuxolimab. The clonotype comes from an adult with an advanced solid tumor such as melanoma, head and neck, liver or kidney cancer. The CDR3 is CASSTLGPIGISEQFF. The DNA of the CDR3 is TGTGCCAGCAGCACACTAGGCCCCATTGGGATTAGTGAGCAGTTCTTC.